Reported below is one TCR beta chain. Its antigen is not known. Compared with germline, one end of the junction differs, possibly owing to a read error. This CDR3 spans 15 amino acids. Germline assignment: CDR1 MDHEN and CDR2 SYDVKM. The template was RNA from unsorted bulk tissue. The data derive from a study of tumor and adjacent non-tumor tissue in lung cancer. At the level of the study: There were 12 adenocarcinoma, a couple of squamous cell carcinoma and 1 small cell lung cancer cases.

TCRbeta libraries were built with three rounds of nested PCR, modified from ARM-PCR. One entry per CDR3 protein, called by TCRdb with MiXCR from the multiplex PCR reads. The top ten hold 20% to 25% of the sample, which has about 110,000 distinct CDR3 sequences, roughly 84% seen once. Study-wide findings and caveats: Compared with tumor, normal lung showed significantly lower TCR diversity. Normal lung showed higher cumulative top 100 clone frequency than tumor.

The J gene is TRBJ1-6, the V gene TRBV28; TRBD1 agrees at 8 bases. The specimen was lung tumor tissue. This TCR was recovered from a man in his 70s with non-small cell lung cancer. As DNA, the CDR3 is TGTGCCGGCAGTTCGGATCAGGGGGCTGGATCACCCCTCCACTTT. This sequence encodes CAGSSDQGAGSPLHF.